What follows describes a single TCR beta chain. The clone's antigen remains unknown. No base qualities exist here, and no much larger clone lies one base off it. The data stem from a study of blood T cells in healthy people across ages (dated by TCRdb to the mid-2010s). For context, the study as a whole: In model experiments, template switching captured about one uniquely barcoded TCR beta cDNA molecule for every two T cells. The donors were divided into four age groups: young (average around 16 years), middle-aged (roughly 40), aged (approximately 62) and long-lived (roughly 82). Donors of different ages were randomly distributed across sequencing lanes to avoid experimental bias. Two additional independent replicas of 1 million unique cDNA reads from the same blood draw were analyzed for two donors (one aged 18 to 30 and one aged 80 or older). Using deep sequencing normalized with unique cDNA molecular identifiers, the study measured how TCR beta repertoire diversity changes with age. The paper's findings and limits, for the study overall: There was a strong correlation between observed TCR beta diversity and the percentage of naive T cells measured by flow cytometry. Estimates of total diversity from one million sequenced T cells were regarded as lower bounds and underestimates. Compared with the aged group, more naive CD4+ T cells, fewer expanded clones and increased TCR diversity were shown by the long-lived group, suggesting age selection. Since profiling was done on bulk unsorted PBMCs, naive and antigen-experienced compartments could not be conclusively compared. Observed TCR beta diversity per million T cells fell roughly linearly with age, and a significant reduction was already apparent by age roughly 40. The CMV infection status of donors was not known, potentially confounding age-related changes in expanded clonotypes.

CDR3 length: 16 amino acids, cysteine to phenylalanine. Left in the record is the CDR3 DNA by itself, 48 bases read in frame from the first base. After removal of 6 bases from V and 0 bases from J, the junction retains 10 bases not matched to a gene. CDR1 is given as SQVTM and CDR2 as ANQGSEA, both from the germline V gene. The 39 donors, aged roughly 6 to 90 years, were systemically healthy Caucasian individuals from Russia. Each donor gave ten milliliters of peripheral blood, collected into EDTA-treated Vacutainer tubes. Ficoll-Paque density-gradient centrifugation was used to isolate PBMCs, with at least 6.5 million per sample. Total RNA was extracted from PBMCs with Trizol reagent, with at least 5 micrograms obtained per sample. For every donor, flow cytometry on a PBMC aliquot measured the percentage of naive CD45RAhigh/CD27high T cells. Preparation of the library involved 5' RACE. Reads for this sample came from an Illumina HiSeq 2500. A second roughly 6 to 12 cycle PCR used a sample-barcoded 5' primer and a J-beta primer mix. Each TCR beta cDNA molecule received a unique molecular identifier from a template-switch 5' adaptor carrying 12 random nucleotides. Each sample yielded at least 3 million CDR3-containing paired-end reads. First-strand cDNA was synthesized from all RNA with the Mint cDNA synthesis kit, primed by a TRBC-specific oligonucleotide. Following uracil-DNA glycosylase treatment, all cDNA underwent a first 18-cycle PCR with the universal primers M1SS and BC2_uni_R. As for the authors' bioinformatics: For normalization, 1 million high-quality reads were randomly selected from each sample, with every read carrying a distinct molecular identifier. Instead of being binned into consensus sequences, reads that shared molecular identifiers were thrown out. CDR3 identification, clonotype clustering and error correction used MiTCR with a Q25 quality threshold and the strictest error-elimination algorithm. A nonparametric unseen species model with Euler transformation was used to estimate a lower bound on total TCR beta diversity. TCRdb took the public reads, trimmed them with fastp at Q25, ran MiXCR for clone calling and kept in-frame beta chains. CDR3 protein sequences are deduplicated, and each keeps its most common genes and DNA. In this record, the V and J calls reflect TCRdb's handling and not the investigators' own analysis. This sample lists some 1,500,000 distinct CDR3 sequences; about 42% were detected once. The ten largest account for about 3.8% of the sample.

The sequence was collected from a woman younger than 30 in good health. The rearranged segments are TRBV29-1 and TRBJ2-4; 8 bases in the middle match TRBD1. Sequenced input: blood. The CDR3 loop reads CSVADPDRGAKNIQYF. The sequence in DNA is TGCAGCGTCGCCGACCCTGACAGGGGAGCCAAAAACATTCAGTACTTC.